The clone carrying this T cell receptor beta chain was counted a few times. TCRdb processed the RT-PCR reads anew with MiXCR; each CDR3 protein has one entry. This table has about a million distinct CDR3 sequences, approximately 18% appearing once. These data come from a study of patients and donors after allogeneic stem cell transplantation. Germline V gene sequence: CDR1 MNHEY, CDR2 SMNVEV (reference sequence). CDR3 length: 16 amino acids. The trim removed 0 bases at V and 5 bases at J, leaving 3 bases unmatched. Sequenced input: blood, either unsorted or a sorted T cell fraction (not recorded which). This rearrangement joins TRBV27 to TRBJ2-5; 13 bases are shared with TRBD2. This TCR was sampled from a human donor who was either an allogeneic HSCT recipient or a stem cell or donor lymphocyte infusion donor (not recorded which). It is not recorded whose cells these are; they may come from a transplant donor. CDR3 residues: CASSLSGLAGWETQYF. CDR3 nucleotides: TGTGCCAGCAGTTTATCGGGACTAGCGGGATGGGAGACCCAGTACTTC.